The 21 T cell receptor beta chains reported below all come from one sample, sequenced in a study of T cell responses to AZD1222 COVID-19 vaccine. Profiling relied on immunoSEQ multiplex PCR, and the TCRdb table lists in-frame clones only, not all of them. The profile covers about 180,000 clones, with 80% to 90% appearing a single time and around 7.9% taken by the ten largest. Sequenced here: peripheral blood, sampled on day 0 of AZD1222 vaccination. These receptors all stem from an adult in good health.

CDR3 DNA sequence: TGTGCCAGCTCACCACTCGGCGGAGCCGAGCAGTACTTC. Protein: CASSPLGGAEQYF. The chain couples TRBV18 to TRBJ2-7; D is ambiguous. Germline loops: CDR1 KGHSH, CDR2 LQKENI. Trimming left V 1 base short and J 6 bases short, with 10 bases between. There are 13 residues in the CDR3. The entire variable domain, with the rest obtained from reference TRBV18 and TRBJ2-7, is as follows: NAGVMQNPRHLVRRRGQEARLRCSPMKGHSHVYWYRQLPEEGLKFMVYLQKENIIDESGMPKERFSAEFPKEGPSILRIQQVVRGDSAAYFCASSPLGGAEQYFGPGTRLTVT.

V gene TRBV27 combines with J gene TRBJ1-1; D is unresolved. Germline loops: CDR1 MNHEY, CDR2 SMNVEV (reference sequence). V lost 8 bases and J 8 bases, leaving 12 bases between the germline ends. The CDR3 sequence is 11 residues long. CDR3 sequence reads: CASGYQREAFF. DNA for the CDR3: TGTGCCAGCGGATACCAGAGAGAAGCTTTCTTT.

This chain's CDR3 is CASRRTEYYGYTF. CDR3 DNA sequence: TGTGCCAGCAGACGGACAGAATACTATGGCTACACCTTC. The genes are TRBV7-2 and TRBJ1-2; D is perhaps TRBD1 (6 bases). CDR3 length equals 13 residues. CDR1 and CDR2 from the germline V gene are SGHTA and FQGNSA. Trimming pared 6 bases from V and 3 bases from J, leaving 11 bases between.

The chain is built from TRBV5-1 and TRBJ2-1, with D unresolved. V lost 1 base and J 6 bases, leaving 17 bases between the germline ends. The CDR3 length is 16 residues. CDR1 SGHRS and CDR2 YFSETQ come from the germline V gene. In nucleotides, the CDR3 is TGCGCCAGCAGCTTGTCGCCGGAACTAATAATCAATGAGCAGTTCTTC. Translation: CASSLSPELIINEQFF.

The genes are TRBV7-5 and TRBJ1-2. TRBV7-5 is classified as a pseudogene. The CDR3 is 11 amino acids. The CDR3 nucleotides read TGTGCCTATTACGGGAACTATGGCTACACCTTC. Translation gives CAYYGNYGYTF.

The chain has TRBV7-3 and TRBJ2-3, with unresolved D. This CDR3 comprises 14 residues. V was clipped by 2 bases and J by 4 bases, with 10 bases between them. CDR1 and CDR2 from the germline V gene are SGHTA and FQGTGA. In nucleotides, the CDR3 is TGTGCCAGCAGCTTAGTCAGTCGGGCAGATACGCAGTATTTT. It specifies CASSLVSRADTQYF.

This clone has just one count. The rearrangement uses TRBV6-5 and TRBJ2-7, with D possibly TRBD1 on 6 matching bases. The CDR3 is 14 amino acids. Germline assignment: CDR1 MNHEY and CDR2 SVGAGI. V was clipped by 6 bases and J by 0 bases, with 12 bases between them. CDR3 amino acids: CASRIRGSSYEQYF. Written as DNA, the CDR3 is TGTGCCAGCAGGATCAGGGGCAGCTCCTACGAGCAGTACTTC.

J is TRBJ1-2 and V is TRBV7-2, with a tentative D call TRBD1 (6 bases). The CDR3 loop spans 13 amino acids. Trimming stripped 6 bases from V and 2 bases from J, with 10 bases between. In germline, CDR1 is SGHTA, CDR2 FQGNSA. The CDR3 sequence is CASSFGQNYGYTF. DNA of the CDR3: TGTGCCAGCAGTTTCGGACAGAACTATGGCTACACCTTC.

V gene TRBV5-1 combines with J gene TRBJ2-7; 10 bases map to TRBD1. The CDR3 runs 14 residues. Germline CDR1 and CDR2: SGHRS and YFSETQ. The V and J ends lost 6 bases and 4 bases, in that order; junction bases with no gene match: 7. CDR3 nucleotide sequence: TGCGCCAGCACCTGGGGGGGACAGGGGTACGAGCAGTACTTC. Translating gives CASTWGGQGYEQYF.

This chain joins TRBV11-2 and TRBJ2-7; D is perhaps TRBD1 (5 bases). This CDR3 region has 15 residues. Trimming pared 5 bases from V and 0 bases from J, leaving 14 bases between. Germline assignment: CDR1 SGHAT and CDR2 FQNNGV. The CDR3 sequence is CASSPLGTGSYEQYF. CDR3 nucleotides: TGTGCCAGCAGCCCCCTCGGAACAGGCTCCTACGAGCAGTACTTC.

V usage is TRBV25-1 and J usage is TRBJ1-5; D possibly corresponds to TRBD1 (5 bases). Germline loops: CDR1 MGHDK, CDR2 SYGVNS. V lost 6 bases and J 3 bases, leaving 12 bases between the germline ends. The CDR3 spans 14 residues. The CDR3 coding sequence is TGTGCCAGCAGGGGGGTCGGGGCCAATCAGCCCCAGCATTTT. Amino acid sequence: CASRGVGANQPQHF.

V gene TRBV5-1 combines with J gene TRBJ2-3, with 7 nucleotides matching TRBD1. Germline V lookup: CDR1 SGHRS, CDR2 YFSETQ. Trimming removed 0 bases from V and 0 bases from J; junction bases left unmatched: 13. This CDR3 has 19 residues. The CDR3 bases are TGCGCCAGCAGCTTGGCGAGGGGGCCCAAGACTACTAGCACAGATACGCAGTATTTT. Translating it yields CASSLARGPKTTSTDTQYF.

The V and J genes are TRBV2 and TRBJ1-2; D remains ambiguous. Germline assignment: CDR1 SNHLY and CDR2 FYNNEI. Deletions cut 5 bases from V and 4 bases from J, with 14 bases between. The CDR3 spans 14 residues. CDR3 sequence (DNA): TGTGCCAGCAGTCAACCGGACCCTTCCTATGGCTACACCTTC. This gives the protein CASSQPDPSYGYTF.

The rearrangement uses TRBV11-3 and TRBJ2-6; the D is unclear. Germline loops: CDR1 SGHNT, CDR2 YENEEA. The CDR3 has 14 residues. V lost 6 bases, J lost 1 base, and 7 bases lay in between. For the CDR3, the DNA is TGTGCCAGCAGTACCAGGTCTGGGGCCAACGTCCTGACTTTC. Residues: CASSTRSGANVLTF.

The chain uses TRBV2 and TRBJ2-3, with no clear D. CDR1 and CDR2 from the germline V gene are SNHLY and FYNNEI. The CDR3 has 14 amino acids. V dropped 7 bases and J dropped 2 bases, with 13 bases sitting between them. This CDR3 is CASTASQTTDTQYF. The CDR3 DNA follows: TGTGCCAGCACGGCGTCCCAGACCACAGATACGCAGTATTTT.

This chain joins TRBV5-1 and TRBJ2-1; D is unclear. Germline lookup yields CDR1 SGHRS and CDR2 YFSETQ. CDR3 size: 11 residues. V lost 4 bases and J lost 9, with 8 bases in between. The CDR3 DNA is TGCGCCAGCAGCCCCGGTAGTGAGCAGTTCTTC. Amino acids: CASSPGSEQFF.

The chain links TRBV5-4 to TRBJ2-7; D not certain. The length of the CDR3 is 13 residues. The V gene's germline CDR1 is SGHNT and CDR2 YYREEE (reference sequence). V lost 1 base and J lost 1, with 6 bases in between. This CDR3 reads CASSLRASYEQYF. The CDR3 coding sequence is TGTGCCAGCAGCTTGCGTGCGTCCTACGAGCAGTACTTC.

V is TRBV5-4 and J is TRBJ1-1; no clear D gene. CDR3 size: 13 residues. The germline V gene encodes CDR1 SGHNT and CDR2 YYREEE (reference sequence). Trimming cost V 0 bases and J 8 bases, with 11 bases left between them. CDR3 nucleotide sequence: TGTGCCAGCAGCTTGGACCGCCAACGGGAAGCTTTCTTT. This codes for CASSLDRQREAFF.

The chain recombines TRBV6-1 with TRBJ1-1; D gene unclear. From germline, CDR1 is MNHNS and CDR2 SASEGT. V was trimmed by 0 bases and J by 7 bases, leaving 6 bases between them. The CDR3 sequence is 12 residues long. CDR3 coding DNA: TGTGCCAGCAGTGAAGCACGTCTTGAAGCTTTCTTT. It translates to CASSEARLEAFF.

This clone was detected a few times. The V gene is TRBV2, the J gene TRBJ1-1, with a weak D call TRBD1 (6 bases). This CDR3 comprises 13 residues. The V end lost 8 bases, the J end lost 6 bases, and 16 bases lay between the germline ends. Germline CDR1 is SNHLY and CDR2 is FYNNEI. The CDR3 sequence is CASQPLGAAEAFF. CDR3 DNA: TGTGCCAGCCAACCATTGGGGGCCGCTGAAGCTTTCTTT.

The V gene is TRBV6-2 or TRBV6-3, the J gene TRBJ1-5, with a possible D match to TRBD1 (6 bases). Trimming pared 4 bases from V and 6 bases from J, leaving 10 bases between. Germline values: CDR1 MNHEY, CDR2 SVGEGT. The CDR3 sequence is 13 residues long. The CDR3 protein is CASSSRGIQPQHF. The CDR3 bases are TGTGCCAGCAGTTCTAGGGGGATTCAGCCCCAGCATTTT.